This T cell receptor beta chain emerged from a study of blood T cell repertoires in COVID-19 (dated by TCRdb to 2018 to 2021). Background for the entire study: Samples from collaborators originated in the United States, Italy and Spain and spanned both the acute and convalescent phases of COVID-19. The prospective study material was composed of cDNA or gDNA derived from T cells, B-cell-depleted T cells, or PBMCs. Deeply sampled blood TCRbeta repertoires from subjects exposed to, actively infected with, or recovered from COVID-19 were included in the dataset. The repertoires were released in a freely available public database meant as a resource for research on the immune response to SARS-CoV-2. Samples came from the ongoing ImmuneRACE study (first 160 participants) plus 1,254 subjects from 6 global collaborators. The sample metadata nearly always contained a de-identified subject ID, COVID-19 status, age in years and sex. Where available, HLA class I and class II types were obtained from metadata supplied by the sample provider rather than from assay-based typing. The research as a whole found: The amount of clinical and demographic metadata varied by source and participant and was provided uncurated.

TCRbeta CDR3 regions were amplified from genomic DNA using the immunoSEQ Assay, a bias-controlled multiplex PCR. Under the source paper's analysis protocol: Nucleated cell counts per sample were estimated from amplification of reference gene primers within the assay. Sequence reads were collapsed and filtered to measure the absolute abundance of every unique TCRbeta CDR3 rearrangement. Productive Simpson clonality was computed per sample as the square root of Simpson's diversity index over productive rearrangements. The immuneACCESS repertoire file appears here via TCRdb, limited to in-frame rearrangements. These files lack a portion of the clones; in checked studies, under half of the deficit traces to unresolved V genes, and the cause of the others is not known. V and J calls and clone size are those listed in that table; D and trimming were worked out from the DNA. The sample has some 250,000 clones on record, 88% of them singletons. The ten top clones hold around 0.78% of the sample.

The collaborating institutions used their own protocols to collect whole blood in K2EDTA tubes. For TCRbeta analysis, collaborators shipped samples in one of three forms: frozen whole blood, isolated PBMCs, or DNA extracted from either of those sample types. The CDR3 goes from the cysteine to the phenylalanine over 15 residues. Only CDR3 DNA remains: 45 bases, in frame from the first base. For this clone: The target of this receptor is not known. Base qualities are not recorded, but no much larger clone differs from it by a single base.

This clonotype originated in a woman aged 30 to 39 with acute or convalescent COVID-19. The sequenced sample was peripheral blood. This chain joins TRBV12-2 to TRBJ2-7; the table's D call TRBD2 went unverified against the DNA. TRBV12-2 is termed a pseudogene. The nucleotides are TGTGCAAGTCGCTCAGAGACTAGCGATACCTACGAGCAGTACTTC. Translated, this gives CASRSETSDTYEQYF.